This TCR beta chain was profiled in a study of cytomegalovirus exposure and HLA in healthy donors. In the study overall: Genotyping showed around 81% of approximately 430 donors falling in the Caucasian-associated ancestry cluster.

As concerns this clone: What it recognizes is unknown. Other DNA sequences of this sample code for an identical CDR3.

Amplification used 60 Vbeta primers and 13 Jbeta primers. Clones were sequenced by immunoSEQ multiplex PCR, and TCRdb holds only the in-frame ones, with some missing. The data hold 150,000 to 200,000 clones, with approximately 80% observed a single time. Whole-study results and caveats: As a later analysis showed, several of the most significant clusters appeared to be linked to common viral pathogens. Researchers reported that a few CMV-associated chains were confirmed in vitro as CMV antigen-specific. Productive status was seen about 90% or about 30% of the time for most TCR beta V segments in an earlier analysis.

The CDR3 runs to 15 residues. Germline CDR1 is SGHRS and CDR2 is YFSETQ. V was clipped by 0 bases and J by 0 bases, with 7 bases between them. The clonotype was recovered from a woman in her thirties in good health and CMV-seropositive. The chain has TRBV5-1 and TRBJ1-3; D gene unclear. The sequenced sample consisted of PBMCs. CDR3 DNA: TGCGCCAGCAGCTTGGGGTCGGGCTCTGGAAACACCATATATTTT. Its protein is CASSLGSGSGNTIYF. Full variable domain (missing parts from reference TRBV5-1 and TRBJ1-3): KAGVTQTPRYLIKTRGQQVTLSCSPISGHRSVSWYQQTPGQGLQFLFEYFSETQRNKGNFPGRFSGRQFSNSRSEMNVSTLELGDSALYLCASSLGSGSGNTIYFGEGSWLTVV.